This T cell receptor (beta chain) was retrieved from a study of Graves' ophthalmopathy and Graves' hyperthyroidism. Study findings and constraints: The majority of expanded thyroid clonotypes above 0.001 frequency also occurred in blood.

This clonotype was counted many times. The antigen is not known. Aged 18 to 65, hyperthyroidism patients had been newly diagnosed, with under 2 months' duration. Excluded were patients with other autoimmune diseases, uncontrolled infections, pregnancy or lactation. Using RNA transcripts, the TCR beta CDR3 regions were amplified. Amplification began with first-round RT-PCR using HTBI primers, then second-round multiplex PCR was performed. TCRdb itself ran the multiplex PCR reads through MiXCR, one entry per CDR3 protein. The sample shows some 370,000 distinct CDR3 sequences, about a sixth of them seen only once. The J segment lost 1 base and the V segment lost 0 bases, leaving 4 bases of the junction unmatched. Germline-derived CDR1 and CDR2 are DFQATT and SNEGSKA (reference sequence). The CDR3 length is 15 residues.

The origin of this receptor is an adult woman with stable Graves' hyperthyroidism. The genes are TRBV20-1 and TRBJ2-7; 9 nucleotides line up with TRBD2. Sample: peripheral blood. CDR3 sequence: CSARDTLAGSYEQYF. The CDR3, as DNA: TGCAGTGCTAGAGATACGCTAGCGGGGTCCTACGAGCAGTACTTC.